This T cell receptor beta chain was recovered during a study of blood T cells in healthy people across ages. Study-level points and caveats: In long-lived donors, naive CD4+ cell counts and diversity exceeded those of aged donors. With age, beta diversity per million T cells declined roughly linearly, significantly by about 40. Diversity estimates from one million T cells were considered underestimates.

In regard to this clonotype: As yet, its antigen is unknown.

The CDR3 runs to 14 residues. Trimming stripped 4 bases from V and 0 bases from J, with 11 bases between. The V gene's germline CDR1 is DFQATT and CDR2 SNEGSKA (reference sequence). A second PCR of 7 to 11 cycles used a sample-barcoded 5' primer and a J-beta primer mix. TCRdb analysed the 5' RACE reads with MiXCR anew, one entry per CDR3 protein. The sample lists about 1.1 million distinct CDR3 sequences, about two fifths seen once, with less than 15% in the top ten. The receptor comes from a man aged 18 to 30 in good health. The chain employs TRBV20-1 and TRBJ2-3; the D call may be TRBD1 or TRBD2 (5 bases each). The specimen sequenced was blood. The CDR3 here is CSATRDPSTDTQYF. DNA for the CDR3: TGCAGTGCTACCCGGGACCCTAGCACAGATACGCAGTATTTT.